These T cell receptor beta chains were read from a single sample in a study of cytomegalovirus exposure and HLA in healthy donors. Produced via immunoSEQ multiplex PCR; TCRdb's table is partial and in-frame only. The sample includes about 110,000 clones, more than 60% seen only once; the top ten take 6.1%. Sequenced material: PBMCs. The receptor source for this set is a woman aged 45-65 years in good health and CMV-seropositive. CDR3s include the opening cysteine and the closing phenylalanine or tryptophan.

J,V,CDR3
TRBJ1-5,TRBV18,CASSSPETASAQHF
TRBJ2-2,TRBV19,CASRPQQRTGELFF
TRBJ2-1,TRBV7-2,CASSGGQGGNEQFF
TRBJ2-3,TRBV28,CASSPPGSGGTDTQYF
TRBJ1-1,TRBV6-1,CASSEGTGNREAFF
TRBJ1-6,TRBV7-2,CASSLGSVGRGSPLHF
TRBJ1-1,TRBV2,CASSPFSSSGGTEAFF
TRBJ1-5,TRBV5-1,CASSPGQASTYSNQPQHF
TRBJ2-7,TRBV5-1,CASSFSPVYEQYF
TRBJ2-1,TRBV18,CASSPGAVHNEQFF
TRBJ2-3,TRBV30,CAWSVGQGTDTQYF
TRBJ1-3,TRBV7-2,CASSSDRAGNTIYF
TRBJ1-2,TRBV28,CASSVRPGTSVYGYTF
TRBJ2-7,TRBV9,CASSVADRGYEQYF
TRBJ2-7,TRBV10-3,CAISEDRVSPGEQYF
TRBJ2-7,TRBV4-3,CASSQGTVSLRNEQYF
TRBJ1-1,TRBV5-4,CASSPSAGGMNTEAFF
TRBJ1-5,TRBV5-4,CASSVGGPNQPQHF
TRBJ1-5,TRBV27,CASSPYGTGVQPQHF
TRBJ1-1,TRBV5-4,CASSLGQGLEAFF
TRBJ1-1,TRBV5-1,CASSLEGGRMNTEAFF
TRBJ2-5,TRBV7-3,CASSPGQGETQYF
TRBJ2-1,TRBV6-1,CASSGDRTYNEQFF
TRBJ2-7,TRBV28,CASSLSSRDIRDYEQYF
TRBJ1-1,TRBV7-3,CASSFAESTEAFF
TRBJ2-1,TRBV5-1,CASSWAGTSGGLIYNEQFF
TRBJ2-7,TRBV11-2,CASSTPWTGGTLYEQYF
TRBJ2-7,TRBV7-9,CSSSPLRREQYF
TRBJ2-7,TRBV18,CASSLNRGAYEQYF
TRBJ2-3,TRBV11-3,CASSSAGSTDTQYF
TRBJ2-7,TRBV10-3,CAITPDRQAYEQYF
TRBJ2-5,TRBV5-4,CASSLGRVETQYF
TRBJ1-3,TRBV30,CAWTRGQGAGNTIYF
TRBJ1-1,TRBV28,CASTARVEAFF
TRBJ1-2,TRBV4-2,CASSQAGQRWNTF
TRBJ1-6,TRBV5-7,CASSLAPGNSPLHF
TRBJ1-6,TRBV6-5,CASSYRNLENSPLHF
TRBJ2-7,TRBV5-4,CASSLVSGGEQYF
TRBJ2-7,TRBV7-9,CSSSQTTGIYEQYF
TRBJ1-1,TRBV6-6,CASSSHMGQSKTEAFF
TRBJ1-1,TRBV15,CATSSPLNTEAFF
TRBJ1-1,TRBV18,CASSPQGANTEAFF
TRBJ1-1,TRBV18,CASSPLDRAGTEAFF
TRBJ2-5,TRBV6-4,CASSPAGGGSQETQYF
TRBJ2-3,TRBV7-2,CASSNRGSTDTQYF
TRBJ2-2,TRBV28,CASSLGATNTGELFF
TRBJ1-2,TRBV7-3,CASSFTPLQGRRDGYTF
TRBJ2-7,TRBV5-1,CASSFAGTGAGEQYF
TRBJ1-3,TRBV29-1,CSVSDSSGNTIYF
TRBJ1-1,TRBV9,CASSVGLAGIEAFF